A selection of T cell receptor beta chains follows, all from one sample in a study. TCRdb passed the RT-PCR reads through MiXCR, listing each CDR3 protein once. The sample lists almost 700,000 distinct CDR3 sequences, around 14% occurring once. The sequenced sample consisted of memory CD4+ T cells from blood. These receptors were obtained from a female donor in good health, serving as a healthy control. The conserved cysteine and the conserved F or W are not part of the CDR3 here.

ASETGYGSPLH	TRBV7-2
ASSQDRDSTLSSGNTIY	TRBV4-3
SARPLGIAGFQETQY	TRBV20-1
SADQGAGETQF	TRBV29-1
SATDGGPADTQY	TRBV20-1
ASSLNRGNGYT	TRBV27
ASSPTPSFWTETYEQY	TRBV27
ASSSSWTGGDGYT	TRBV11-2
AISTQHRDREGYGYT	TRBV10-3
AWSAKNTQY	TRBV30
ASSSRLAESYNEQF	TRBV5-4
SASLGALTEAF	TRBV20-1
ASSQHVTGELF	TRBV3-1
ASSPGTAITGELF	TRBV6-5
ASSPIQGWNYGYT	TRBV12-3/TRBV12-4
ASSLLKGGEQF	TRBV14
ASSQLRGDLDQPQH	TRBV23-1
SAHSGTSSYEQY	TRBV20-1
ASGTGSSGANVLT	TRBV28
ASSSTGQGKPLH	TRBV11-1
ASSLEVRGGETQY	TRBV7-2
ASSFTGGSDTQY	TRBV7-2
ASSVVGGSGNTIY	TRBV9
ASSQDGGYTGELF	TRBV4-3
AISESGRTGDNEQF	TRBV10-3
ASSLKGGGRGNTGELF	TRBV7-2
SATHETSDEQF	TRBV20-1
SVEEERETQY	TRBV29-1
ASSSHGPRNEQF	TRBV7-9
ASSPLAGYTDTQY	TRBV7-2
SANQGAGETQY	TRBV20-1
ASSPIGTSRDNEQF	TRBV12-3/TRBV12-4
ASSLETSGRYNEQF	TRBV7-6
ASRGGASADTQY	TRBV5-1
SATLRRNYNEQF	TRBV20-1
ASSPGGQSTQY	TRBV5-6
ASSQDGIAGGQETQY	TRBV4-2
ATSGLLHEQF	TRBV24-1
ASSPEGQKDGYT	TRBV5-1
SARSILLETQY	TRBV20-1
ATTRDVPSRGYT	TRBV10-3
ASSQNSQGNGPEAF	TRBV18
ASSQEVRTSSTQY	TRBV7-2
ASSFNSPGVAGELF	TRBV7-2
ASTDGGGSRTDTQY	TRBV6-8
ASSQDKYGGATDTQY	TRBV3-1